This T cell receptor (beta chain) was profiled in a study of CD8+CD57+ T cells in acquired aplastic anemia. About the research overall: On average, sorted CD4+ and CD8+ cells gave 3.2 ug of DNA. Study conclusions and caveats: Researchers reported that CD8+ Simpson's diversity was not significantly different in patients versus controls. Patients and controls shared 25 to 35 CD8+ CDR3 sequences, highly expressed in patients.

Genomic DNA, the template, was used for profiling of the TCR beta VDJ and CDR3. MiXCR, applied by TCRdb to the reads, yields one record per CDR3 protein. This sample has about 220,000 distinct CDR3 sequences, with about 37% found just once. This clonotype appeared many times. Its antigen remains unknown. Germline CDR1 and CDR2: SGHVS and FQNEAQ. Trimming shortened V by 5 bases and J by 2 bases, and 10 bases separated the two germline ends. This CDR3 contains 14 residues. The sample consisted of sorted CD4+, CD8+, or CD8+CD57+ T cells (not recorded which) from PBMCs. The TCR originated in a human donor in good health, serving as a control. The chain is built from TRBV7-8 and TRBJ1-3; D remains ambiguous. CDR3 sequence: CASSPNPAGNTIYF. In nucleotides, the CDR3 is TGTGCCAGCAGCCCCAATCCCGCTGGAAACACCATATATTTT.